Listed below are T cell receptor beta chains from one sample, sequenced in a study of graft-versus-host responses after intestinal transplantation. Sequenced by immunoSEQ multiplex PCR; TCRdb stores in-frame clones only, minus some. Seen here are more than 9,000 clones, roughly 92% observed once, and the top ten hold roughly 5%. Sequenced material: PBMCs, taken approximately 10 weeks after transplant. All receptors come from a human patient who received an intestinal transplant, so some T cells may come from the graft donor. The CDR3 runs from the conserved cysteine through the conserved F or W. The D gene is left open where the match is weak. The size field is filled for only some rows; it gives once, few, many or a size class.

- TRBJ2-3 TRBV10-1 - CASSESGDLTDTQYF TGCGCCAGCAGTGAGTCCGGGGATCTCACAGATACGCAGTATTTT
- TRBJ1-6 TRBV25-1 - CASQGYSPLHF TGTGCCAGCCAGGGTTATTCACCCCTCCACTTT
- TRBJ2-1 TRBV7-3 TRBD2 CASSLRGAGIGLAPYNEQFF TGTGCCAGCAGCTTACGCGGGGCAGGGATCGGACTAGCTCCCTACAATGAGCAGTTCTTC
- TRBJ2-2 TRBV7-3 - CASSPQGIGTGELFF TGTGCCAGCAGCCCGCAGGGAATCGGCACCGGGGAGCTGTTTTTT
- TRBJ2-5 TRBV25-1 - CASSTRRGYF TGTGCCAGCAGTACCCGACGAGGGTACTTC
- TRBJ1-2 TRBV7-9 TRBD1 CASSQDRRSYTF TGTGCCAGCAGCCAGGACAGGAGAAGCTACACCTTC
once TRBJ2-1 TRBV7-9 - CASSFLGGYNEQFF TGTGCCAGCAGCTTTCTCGGGGGCTACAATGAGCAGTTCTTC
once TRBJ1-5 TRBV27 - CASSSSAGGNQPQHF TGTGCCAGCAGTTCGTCCGCGGGAGGGAATCAGCCCCAGCATTTT
- TRBJ1-1 TRBV6-5 TRBD1 CASSQTGGTEAFF TGTGCCAGCAGCCAGACAGGGGGCACTGAAGCTTTCTTT
- TRBJ2-1 TRBV21-1 - CASSKGLVDYNEQFF TGTGCCAGCAGCAAAGGTCTAGTCGATTACAATGAGCAGTTCTTC
- TRBJ2-3 TRBV30 TRBD2 CAWATFSGTSTDTQYF TGTGCCTGGGCCACTTTTAGCGGGACCTCCACAGATACGCAGTATTTT
- TRBJ2-7 TRBV6-5 TRBD1 CASSSGGREQYF TGTGCCAGCAGTTCAGGGGGCCGCGAGCAGTACTTC
- TRBJ2-6 TRBV5-1 TRBD1 CASSLSGTGGSGANVLTF TGCGCCAGCAGCTTATCGGGGACAGGGGGCTCTGGGGCCAACGTCCTGACTTTC
- TRBJ2-1 TRBV5-4 TRBD2 CASSITSGISEQFF TGTGCCAGCAGCATCACTAGCGGGATCAGTGAGCAGTTCTTC
- TRBJ1-1 TRBV28 - CASSFNGNTEAFF TGTGCCAGCAGTTTCAACGGGAACACTGAAGCTTTCTTT
- TRBJ2-1 TRBV9 - CASSLSPAPYNEQFF TGTGCCAGCAGCCTCTCCCCCGCACCATACAATGAGCAGTTCTTC
- TRBJ2-1 TRBV10-3 - CAISESWAGRNNEQFF TGTGCCATCAGTGAGTCTTGGGCAGGGAGGAACAATGAGCAGTTCTTC
- TRBJ1-4 TRBV6-5 - CASSPSRGADEKLFF TGTGCCAGCAGCCCTTCCAGGGGAGCTGATGAAAAACTGTTTTTT
- TRBJ1-5 TRBV27 TRBD1 CASSLSVTGIGQPQHF TGTGCCAGCAGTTTATCGGTGACAGGGATAGGGCAGCCCCAGCATTTT
- TRBJ2-1 TRBV7-3 - CASSLSGSFNEQFF TGTGCCAGCAGCTTAAGTGGGAGTTTCAATGAGCAGTTCTTC
- TRBJ2-1 TRBV2 TRBD2 CASSHFGTSGSSYNEQFF TGTGCCAGCAGCCACTTCGGGACTAGCGGGAGTTCGTACAATGAGCAGTTCTTC
- TRBJ2-3 TRBV5-1 TRBD2 CASSLGLAGGLVDADTQYF TGCGCCAGCAGCTTGGGGCTAGCGGGAGGACTAGTAGATGCAGATACGCAGTATTTT
- TRBJ2-7 TRBV6-1 - CASSGPGLRVYEQYF TGTGCCAGCAGTGGTCCGGGACTTCGAGTTTACGAGCAGTACTTC
- TRBJ2-7 TRBV28 - CASRRTAFYEQYF TGTGCCAGCAGACGAACAGCGTTCTACGAGCAGTACTTC
- TRBJ2-7 TRBV9 - CASSVDFSYEQYF TGTGCCAGCAGCGTCGATTTTTCCTACGAGCAGTACTTC
- TRBJ2-3 TRBV5-1 - CASSLTRDTQYF TGCGCCAGCAGCTTGACTAGGGATACGCAGTATTTT
few TRBJ1-3 TRBV19 TRBD1 CASGQGSGNTIYF TGTGCCAGCGGACAGGGGTCTGGAAACACCATATATTTT
once TRBJ2-2 TRBV4-3 TRBD2 CASSPRLAILSPAGELFF TGCGCCAGCAGCCCTAGACTAGCCATTCTGTCCCCAGCCGGGGAGCTGTTTTTT
- TRBJ1-1 TRBV13 - CASNVGQNTEAFF TGTGCCAGCAATGTAGGGCAGAACACTGAAGCTTTCTTT
- TRBJ2-1 TRBV27 - CASSLPHNYNEQFF TGTGCCAGCAGTCTTCCCCACAACTACAATGAGCAGTTCTTC
- TRBJ2-1 TRBV19 TRBD2 CASSGLAGWDNEQFF TGTGCCAGTAGCGGACTAGCGGGATGGGACAATGAGCAGTTCTTC
- TRBJ2-1 TRBV7-9 - CASSFSPNNEQFF TGTGCCAGCAGCTTTAGTCCGAACAATGAGCAGTTCTTC
- TRBJ1-1 TRBV6-5 TRBD1 CASSPGTAEAFF TGTGCCAGCAGCCCAGGGACAGCTGAAGCTTTCTTT
- TRBJ1-1 TRBV9 - CASSVGLSTNTEAFF TGTGCCAGCAGCGTAGGGCTTTCAACGAACACTGAAGCTTTCTTT
- TRBJ2-2 TRBV13 - CASSDRHGANTGELFF TGTGCCAGCAGCGACCGTCACGGGGCGAACACCGGGGAGCTGTTTTTT
- TRBJ2-7 TRBV14 - CASSPDSSYEQYF TGTGCCAGCAGTCCCGACAGCTCCTACGAGCAGTACTTC
- TRBJ2-7 TRBV28 TRBD1 CASSLQGVSFAYEQYF TGTGCCAGCAGTTTACAGGGGGTGTCCTTCGCTTACGAGCAGTACTTC
- TRBJ2-3 TRBV19 TRBD2 CASSRDYQNTQYF TGTGCCAGTAGTAGGGACTATCAAAATACGCAGTATTTT
- TRBJ1-4 TRBV15 - CATSRDARLDEKLFF TGTGCCACCAGCAGAGATGCGCGGCTAGATGAAAAACTGTTTTTT
- TRBJ2-7 TRBV4-1 TRBD2 CASSQGSGSYEQYF TGTGCCAGCAGCCAGGGTAGCGGGAGTTACGAGCAGTACTTC
- TRBJ1-3 TRBV27 - CASSPGFYSGNTIYF TGTGCCAGCAGTCCAGGGTTTTACTCTGGAAACACCATATATTTT
- TRBJ2-7 TRBV7-9 - CASSLAVRDPGGYEQYF TGTGCCAGCAGCTTAGCGGTGAGGGACCCTGGAGGCTACGAGCAGTACTTC
- TRBJ2-1 TRBV21-1 - CAKYGGTSGSRYEQFF TGTGCCAAGTATGGGGGGACTAGCGGGAGTCGCTATGAGCAGTTCTTC
- TRBJ1-3 TRBV25-1 - CASSQQGSGNTIYF TGTGCCAGCAGTCAACAGGGTTCTGGAAACACCATATATTTT
- TRBJ2-5 TRBV7-2 - CASSFPRFHLQETQYF TGTGCCAGCAGCTTCCCACGCTTTCATTTGCAAGAGACCCAGTACTTC
- TRBJ1-1 TRBV7-9 - CASSLNRVGTEAFF TGTGCCAGCAGCTTAAACAGGGTCGGCACTGAAGCTTTCTTT
- TRBJ2-5 TRBV15 - CATSERRPQETQYF TGTGCCACCAGCGAACGCAGGCCCCAAGAGACCCAGTACTTC
- TRBJ2-1 TRBV6-4 TRBD2 CASSDRLAGGNEQFF TGTGCCAGCAGTGACAGACTAGCGGGAGGGAATGAGCAGTTCTTC
- TRBJ2-3 TRBV27 - CASSPTSTDTQYF TGTGCCAGCAGCCCGACTAGCACAGATACGCAGTATTTT
- TRBJ2-6 TRBV10-3 - CAISESSGANVLTF TGTGCCATCAGTGAGTCTAGTGGGGCCAACGTCCTGACTTTC
- TRBJ2-7 TRBV10-3 - CAISENSMEQYF TGTGCCATCAGCGAGAACTCGATGGAGCAGTACTTC
- TRBJ1-3 TRBV28 - CASSLSGNTIYF TGTGCCAGCAGTTTATCTGGAAACACCATATATTTT
- TRBJ1-5 TRBV4-2 - CASSQPGVMEPQHF TGTGCCAGCAGCCAACCAGGGGTTATGGAGCCCCAGCATTTT
- TRBJ2-2 TRBV7-2 - CASSWGAGELFF TGTGCCAGCAGCTGGGGGGCCGGGGAGCTGTTTTTT
- TRBJ2-7 TRBV7-9 - CASSLTFWGDGYEQYF TGTGCCAGCAGCTTAACCTTCTGGGGGGATGGCTACGAGCAGTACTTC
- TRBJ2-3 TRBV29-1 - CSLLAGDTQYF TGCAGCCTTCTAGCAGGAGATACGCAGTATTTT
- TRBJ1-1 TRBV4-3 TRBD1 CASSHPWTGRNTEAFF TGCGCCAGCAGCCACCCTTGGACAGGACGGAACACTGAAGCTTTCTTT
- TRBJ2-7 TRBV28 - CASRPGLRYEQYF TGTGCCAGCAGGCCTGGACTGAGATACGAGCAGTACTTC
- TRBJ1-1 TRBV5-4 - CASSFLGEAFF TGTGCCAGCAGCTTTCTAGGGGAGGCTTTCTTT
- TRBJ2-5 TRBV7-6 - CASSRDRQETQYF TGTGCCAGCAGCCGCGACAGGCAAGAGACCCAGTACTTC